The source of this T cell receptor (beta chain) is a study of blood T cell repertoires in COVID-19. Study-wide background: From T cells, B-cell-depleted T cells, or PBMCs came the material, which was cDNA or gDNA.

Categorization into cohorts depended on clinical history that participants reported. Assay: immunoSEQ multiplex PCR; the TCRdb copy retains only in-frame clones and omits some. The sample lists 220,000 or so clones; about 80% were seen once. The CDR3 has 13 residues. V lost 1 base to trimming and J lost 11 bases, with 12 bases between them. V gene TRBV12-3 or TRBV12-4 combines with J gene TRBJ2-1, with D perhaps matching TRBD2 (6 bases). The receptor's source is a woman in her thirties or forties with acute COVID-19. Sequencing was performed on PBMCs or T cells enriched from blood (not recorded which). The CDR3 reads CASSLGIREKQFF. CDR3 nucleotide sequence: TGTGCCAGCAGTTTAGGAATCCGGGAGAAGCAGTTCTTC.